These T cell receptor beta chains were read from a single sample in a study of PD-1 blockade in mismatch repair-deficient tumors. Libraries were prepared by immunoSEQ multiplex PCR; TCRdb keeps only in-frame clonotypes and omits some of them. The sample records about 39,000 clones, roughly 83% being singletons. The material was PBMCs, obtained roughly 40 weeks after starting pembrolizumab. The receptors come from an adult with mismatch repair-deficient cancer. Both conserved end residues are part of each CDR3. A D gene is named only where the DNA matches it firmly. The size entry is marked missing in some rows and otherwise reads once, few, many or a size class.

clone size	CDR3 length	V gene	D gene	J gene	CDR3 protein	CDR3 DNA
-	14	TRBV27	TRBD1	TRBJ1-5	CASSVGTGWQPQHF	TGTGCCAGCAGTGTGGGGACAGGATGGCAGCCCCAGCATTTT
-	16	TRBV5-1	TRBD2	TRBJ2-6	CASSVGLAAGANVLTF	TGCGCCAGCAGCGTGGGACTAGCGGCTGGGGCCAACGTCCTGACTTTC
-	15	TRBV11-2	-	TRBJ2-3	CASSANPASTDTQYF	TGTGCCAGCAGCGCTAACCCCGCTAGCACAGATACGCAGTATTTT
-	13	TRBV19	TRBD2	TRBJ2-5	CASSPSGGETQYF	TGTGCCAGTAGCCCCAGCGGGGGGGAGACCCAGTACTTC
-	16	TRBV7-2	TRBD1	TRBJ1-5	CASSGGQGAPNQPQHF	TGTGCCAGCAGCGGGGGACAGGGGGCCCCCAATCAGCCCCAGCATTTT
-	13	TRBV10-3	-	TRBJ1-2	CAISETGLYGYTF	TGTGCCATCAGTGAGACAGGGCTCTATGGCTACACCTTC
-	15	TRBV28	TRBD1	TRBJ2-2	CASSPQGAHTGELFF	TGTGCCAGCAGTCCACAGGGGGCGCACACCGGGGAGCTGTTTTTT
once	15	TRBV28	-	TRBJ1-1	CASSLLAVDNTEAFF	TGTGCCAGCAGTTTATTGGCGGTTGACAACACTGAAGCTTTCTTT
-	13	TRBV5-1	-	TRBJ1-1	CASIRQAHTEAFF	TGCGCCAGCATTCGGCAGGCCCACACTGAAGCTTTCTTT
once	15	TRBV7-8	-	TRBJ1-3	CASSLGWGAGNTIYF	TGTGCCAGCAGCTTAGGATGGGGGGCTGGAAACACCATATATTTT
-	14	TRBV28	TRBD2	TRBJ2-7	CASSFAGVDFEQYF	TGTGCCAGCAGTTTTGCGGGGGTGGACTTCGAGCAGTACTTC
few	16	TRBV12-2	-	TRBJ2-7	CASRLIQLAGGPEQYF	TGTGCAAGTCGCTTAATACAACTAGCGGGAGGGCCGGAGCAGTACTTC
-	18	TRBV5-4	-	TRBJ2-5	CASSLVGRAQSFEETQYF	TGTGCCAGCAGCTTGGTGGGCAGGGCCCAGAGTTTTGAAGAGACCCAGTACTTC
-	14	TRBV2	TRBD1	TRBJ2-3	CASSGDSSTDTQYF	TGTGCCAGCAGTGGGGACAGCAGCACAGATACGCAGTATTTT
-	15	TRBV27	-	TRBJ2-1	CASRGGRASYNEQFF	TGTGCCAGCAGGGGGGGGCGGGCATCCTACAATGAGCAGTTCTTC
-	14	TRBV5-1	-	TRBJ2-7	CASSLATSSYEQYF	TGCGCCAGCAGCTTGGCTACGAGCTCCTACGAGCAGTACTTC
-	15	TRBV6-6	-	TRBJ1-5	CASSDSPGNNQPQHF	TGTGCCAGCAGCGACTCCCCGGGAAACAATCAGCCCCAGCATTTT
-	12	TRBV2	-	TRBJ2-5	CASSERGGTQYF	TGTGCCAGCAGTGAACGGGGTGGGACCCAGTACTTC
-	15	TRBV28	TRBD2	TRBJ2-1	CASSPRLAGNFEQFF	TGTGCCAGCAGCCCCCGACTAGCGGGAAATTTTGAGCAGTTCTTC
-	11	TRBV4-2	-	TRBJ2-1	CASSHMNEQFF	TGTGCCAGCAGCCATATGAATGAGCAGTTCTTC
-	15	TRBV7-3	TRBD1	TRBJ2-2	CASSKQGAISGELFF	TGTGCCAGCAGCAAACAGGGGGCGATATCCGGGGAGCTGTTTTTT
-	14	TRBV7-9	-	TRBJ2-5	CASSSRVVQETQYF	TGTGCCAGCAGCAGCCGGGTTGTCCAAGAGACCCAGTACTTC
-	14	TRBV5-1	TRBD1	TRBJ1-1	CASSPTGMNTEAFF	TGCGCCAGCAGCCCGACAGGGATGAACACTGAAGCTTTCTTT
-	16	TRBV19	TRBD2	TRBJ2-7	CASRARDGLAGAEQYF	TGTGCCAGTAGAGCACGAGACGGACTAGCGGGAGCCGAGCAGTACTTC
once	11	TRBV30	-	TRBJ1-2	CATRGLGGYTF	TGTGCCACCAGGGGTTTAGGTGGCTACACCTTC
-	15	TRBV6-1	-	TRBJ1-1	CASSEARQANTEAFF	TGTGCCAGCAGTGAAGCCCGACAGGCAAACACTGAAGCTTTCTTT
-	15	TRBV5-1	-	TRBJ2-7	CASSPRTERAGEQYF	TGCGCCAGCAGCCCAAGGACAGAGAGGGCTGGAGAGCAGTACTTC
-	17	TRBV27	TRBD2	TRBJ2-7	CASSLSAGTSGSYEQYF	TGTGCCAGCAGTTTATCGGCCGGGACTAGCGGGAGTTACGAGCAGTACTTC
-	15	TRBV9	TRBD2	TRBJ2-4	CASSVGASGLNIQYF	TGTGCCAGCAGCGTAGGGGCTAGCGGGCTAAACATTCAGTACTTC
once	15	TRBV6-5	-	TRBJ1-2	CASSYSGAGRHGYTF	TGTGCCAGCAGTTACTCAGGTGCAGGGCGTCATGGCTACACCTTC
-	15	TRBV5-1	TRBD1	TRBJ2-7	CASSFGTGGTYEQYF	TGCGCCAGCAGCTTCGGGACAGGGGGTACCTACGAGCAGTACTTC
-	16	TRBV19	TRBD1	TRBJ1-6	CASSKTGTGSYSPLHF	TGTGCCAGTAGCAAGACCGGGACAGGGTCCTATTCACCCCTCCACTTT
-	16	TRBV5-1	TRBD1	TRBJ1-2	CASRPIYRGRNYGYTF	TGCGCCAGCAGACCAATCTACAGGGGGCGAAACTATGGCTACACCTTC
-	11	TRBV6-5	-	TRBJ2-3	CASRAEDTQYF	TGTGCCAGCAGGGCGGAAGATACGCAGTATTTT
once	17	TRBV28	TRBD2	TRBJ2-2	CASSSWASGANTGELFF	TGTGCCAGCAGTTCTTGGGCTAGCGGGGCGAACACCGGGGAGCTGTTTTTT
-	17	TRBV5-8	-	TRBJ1-6	CASSQWAGSSYNSPLHF	TGTGCCAGCAGCCAATGGGCAGGGTCCTCCTATAATTCACCCCTCCACTTT
-	15	TRBV6-1	TRBD1	TRBJ2-2	CASPVGQVNTGELFF	TGTGCCAGTCCCGTGGGACAGGTGAACACCGGGGAGCTGTTTTTT
once	16	TRBV7-3	-	TRBJ2-3	CASSLIGGTSTDTQYF	TGTGCCAGCAGCTTAATTGGCGGGACTAGCACAGATACGCAGTATTTT
few	15	TRBV18	TRBD1	TRBJ1-4	CASSLATGTNEKLFF	TGTGCCAGCTCACTTGCGACAGGGACTAATGAAAAACTGTTTTTT
-	15	TRBV7-2	TRBD2	TRBJ2-1	CASSSGAGTSGNRFF	TGTGCCAGCAGCTCCGGAGCCGGGACTAGCGGGAATCGGTTCTTC
-	15	TRBV2	-	TRBJ2-1	CASSERRSRDNEQFF	TGTGCCAGCAGTGAAAGGCGGAGCCGAGACAATGAGCAGTTCTTC
-	15	TRBV28	TRBD1	TRBJ2-2	CASSLTGASAGELFF	TGTGCCAGCAGTCTCACAGGGGCCAGCGCCGGGGAGCTGTTTTTT
once	16	TRBV28	TRBD2	TRBJ2-3	CASSRPGLAGADTQYF	TGTGCCAGCAGTCGACCGGGACTAGCGGGCGCAGATACGCAGTATTTT
-	14	TRBV9	TRBD1	TRBJ1-5	CASSVEGDRTPQHF	TGTGCCAGCAGCGTAGAAGGGGACAGGACGCCCCAGCATTTT
few	13	TRBV4-1	-	TRBJ2-7	CASSQDWEDEQYF	TGCGCCAGCAGCCAAGATTGGGAGGACGAGCAGTACTTC
-	14	TRBV5-1	TRBD2	TRBJ2-3	CASSGLGEGDTQYF	TGCGCCAGCAGCGGACTGGGGGAGGGAGATACGCAGTATTTT
-	15	TRBV18	TRBD2	TRBJ2-7	CASSKTSGGSYEQYF	TGTGCCAGCTCAAAAACTAGCGGGGGATCCTACGAGCAGTACTTC
once	14	TRBV5-4	-	TRBJ1-4	CASSLDGAGRGLFF	TGTGCCAGCAGCTTGGATGGGGCGGGACGGGGACTGTTTTTT
-	15	TRBV5-1	-	TRBJ1-1	CASSFRLTENTEAFF	TGCGCCAGCAGCTTTCGCCTGACAGAGAACACTGAAGCTTTCTTT
few	15	TRBV6-1	-	TRBJ1-2	CASSESSGAGLGDTF	TGTGCCAGCAGTGAATCTTCTGGAGCGGGCCTGGGGGATACCTTC
-	15	TRBV2	-	TRBJ2-2	CASSSTTWDTGELFF	TGTGCCAGCTCTAGTACGACCTGGGACACCGGGGAGCTGTTTTTT
-	16	TRBV19	TRBD1	TRBJ2-5	CASSIDGQGKAETQYF	TGTGCCAGTAGTATAGACGGACAGGGAAAAGCAGAGACCCAGTACTTC
-	9	TRBV29-1	-	TRBJ1-1	CSYGQEAFF	TGCAGCTATGGGCAGGAAGCTTTCTTT
-	14	TRBV5-1	-	TRBJ2-5	CASSPSGFQETQYF	TGCGCCAGCAGCCCCTCGGGGTTCCAAGAGACCCAGTACTTC